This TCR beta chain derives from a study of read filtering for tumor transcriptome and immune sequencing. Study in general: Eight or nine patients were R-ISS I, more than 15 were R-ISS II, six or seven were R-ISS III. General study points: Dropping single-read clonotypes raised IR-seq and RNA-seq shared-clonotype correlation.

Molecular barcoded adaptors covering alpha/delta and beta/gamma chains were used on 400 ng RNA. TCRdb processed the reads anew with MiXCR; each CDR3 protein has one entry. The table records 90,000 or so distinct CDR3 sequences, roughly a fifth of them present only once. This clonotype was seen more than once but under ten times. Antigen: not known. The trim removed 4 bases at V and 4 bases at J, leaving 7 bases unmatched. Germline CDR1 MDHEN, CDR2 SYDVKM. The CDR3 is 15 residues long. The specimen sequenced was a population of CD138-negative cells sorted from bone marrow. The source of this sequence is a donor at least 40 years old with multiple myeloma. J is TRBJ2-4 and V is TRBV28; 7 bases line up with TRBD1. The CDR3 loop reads CASSWTGTAKNIQYF. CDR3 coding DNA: TGTGCCAGCAGTTGGACCGGGACAGCAAAAAACATTCAGTACTTC.